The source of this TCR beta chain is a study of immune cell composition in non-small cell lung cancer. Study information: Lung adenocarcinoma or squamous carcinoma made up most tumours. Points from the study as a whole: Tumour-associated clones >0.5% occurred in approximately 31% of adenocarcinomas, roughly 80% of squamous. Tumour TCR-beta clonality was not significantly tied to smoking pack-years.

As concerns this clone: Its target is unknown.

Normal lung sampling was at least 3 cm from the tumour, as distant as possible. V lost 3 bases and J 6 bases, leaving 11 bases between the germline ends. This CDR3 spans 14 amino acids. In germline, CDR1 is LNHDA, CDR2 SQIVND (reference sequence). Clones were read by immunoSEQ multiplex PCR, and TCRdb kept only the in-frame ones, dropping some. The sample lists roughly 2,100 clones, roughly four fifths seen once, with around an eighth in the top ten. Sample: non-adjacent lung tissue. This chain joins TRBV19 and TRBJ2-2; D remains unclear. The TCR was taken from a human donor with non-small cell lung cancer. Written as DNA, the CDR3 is TGTGCCAGTAGTATGCGTCCCTTGGCCGGGGAGCTGTTTTTT. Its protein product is CASSMRPLAGELFF.